One sample yielded the 19 T cell receptor beta chains listed below, sequenced in a study of shared clonotypes between healthy human individuals. Libraries were prepared by immunoSEQ multiplex PCR; TCRdb keeps only in-frame clonotypes and omits some of them. The table includes about a million clones, roughly 80% detected once. Input material: memory CD4+ T cells from PBMCs. Described subset: CD45RA-negative fraction. Receptors were obtained from a man aged 18-30 years in good health. Some clones in this sample may be carry-over from other donors' samples.

The rearrangement uses TRBV10-3 and TRBJ2-1; a possible D gene is TRBD2 (6 bases). CDR3 length: 17 residues. Trimming removed 3 bases from V and 5 bases from J, with 20 bases in between. CDR1 ENHRY and CDR2 SYGVKD come from the germline V gene. The CDR3 is CAISDPGLPNSNNEQFF. Written as DNA, the CDR3 is TGTGCCATCAGTGACCCAGGACTACCCAATTCCAACAATGAGCAGTTCTTC.

The chain employs TRBV7-2 and TRBJ2-7; either TRBD1 or TRBD2 may fit D (5 bases each). The germline gives CDR1 SGHTA, CDR2 FQGNSA. V shed 5 bases and J shed 2 bases, with 13 bases lying between them. The CDR3 consists of 14 residues. The CDR3 nucleotides are TGTGCCAGCAGCCGGGACCATAATACCTACGAGCAGTACTTC. This translates into CASSRDHNTYEQYF.

The rearrangement uses TRBV27 and TRBJ2-7; D remains ambiguous. Trimming left V 6 bases short and J 5 bases short, with 17 bases between. Germline loops: CDR1 MNHEY, CDR2 SMNVEV (reference sequence). CDR3 length: 14 residues. Here the CDR3 reads CASRPVQNPHEQYF. DNA for the CDR3: TGTGCCAGCAGACCGGTCCAAAACCCCCACGAGCAGTACTTC.

This chain links TRBV15 with TRBJ1-2; 12 bases line up with TRBD1. V dropped 3 bases and J dropped 7; count of bases not matched to a gene: 12. Looked up from germline, CDR1 is LNHNV and CDR2 is YYDKDF (reference sequence). This CDR3 is 17 amino acids long. In nucleotides, the CDR3 is TGTGCCACCAGCAGGGGGACAGGGGGCAGGTTATCGGGTGGCTACACCTTC. This translates into CATSRGTGGRLSGGYTF.

This clone has at least ten counts. This sequence joins TRBV29-1 and TRBJ2-7; TRBD1 aligns across 7 bases. Germline V gives CDR1 SQVTM, CDR2 ANQGSEA. The CDR3 loop spans 13 amino acids. After removal of 6 bases from V and 3 bases from J, the junction contained 8 bases not matched to a gene. Written as DNA, the CDR3 is TGCAGCGTAAACAGGGGTTCGGGCTACGAGCAGTACTTC. It translates to CSVNRGSGYEQYF.

In this sample, this clone turned up a few times. This chain joins TRBV10-1 and TRBJ1-4, with TRBD1 identical over 7 bases. The J segment lost 12 bases and the V segment lost 2 bases, leaving 3 bases of the junction unmatched. This CDR3 has 12 residues. The germline V gene has CDR1 WNHNN and CDR2 SYGVQD (reference sequence). The CDR3 DNA follows: TGCGCCAGCAGTGAGAGGACAGGTGAACTGTTTTTT. It yields the protein CASSERTGELFF.

The chain employs TRBV18 and TRBJ1-1, with 9 bases aligning to TRBD1. Germline lookup yields CDR1 KGHSH and CDR2 LQKENI. The V and J ends lost 3 bases and 1 base, in that order; junction bases with no gene match: 6. This CDR3 is 16 amino acids long. CDR3 nucleotides: TGTGCCAGCTCACCTGGACAGGGGAAGAGGAACACTGAAGCTTTCTTT. This translates into CASSPGQGKRNTEAFF. Filled out from reference TRBV18 and TRBJ1-1, the complete variable domain reads NAGVMQNPRHLVRRRGQEARLRCSPMKGHSHVYWYRQLPEEGLKFMVYLQKENIIDESGMPKERFSAEFPKEGPSILRIQQVVRGDSAAYFCASSPGQGKRNTEAFFGQGTRLTVV.

The chain carries TRBV11-3 and TRBJ2-3, with D perhaps matching TRBD1 or TRBD2 (5 bases each). In germline, CDR1 is SGHNT, CDR2 YENEEA. CDR3 length: 15 residues. The V end lost 4 bases, the J end lost 1 base, and 12 bases lay between the germline ends. The CDR3: CASSSRVGGTDTQYF. The CDR3 DNA sequence: TGTGCCAGCAGCTCGAGGGTGGGGGGCACAGATACGCAGTATTTT.

A remark on this clone: In the same sample, other DNA sequences code for this CDR3. The chain couples TRBV29-1 to TRBJ2-7, with a weak D call TRBD1 (6 bases). V was trimmed by 7 bases and J by 0 bases, leaving 10 bases between them. The CDR3 has 12 residues. Germline CDR1 is SQVTM and CDR2 is ANQGSEA. The CDR3 nucleotides read TGCAGCGCACGGACAGTCTCCTACGAGCAGTACTTC. Its translation is CSARTVSYEQYF.

J is TRBJ2-1 and V is TRBV28; no clear D. Germline V gives CDR1 MDHEN, CDR2 SYDVKM. There are 15 residues in the CDR3. The ends were cut back, 3 bases at V and 2 bases at J, with 11 bases in the middle. In DNA form, the CDR3 reads TGTGCCAGCAGTTTGCACAGCCCACCCTACAATGAGCAGTTCTTC. Its translation: CASSLHSPPYNEQFF.

Concerning this clone: The sample holds other DNA sequences that translate to the same CDR3. J is TRBJ2-3 and V is TRBV18; 9 bases map to TRBD2. This CDR3 is built from 15 residues. Germline V gene data show CDR1 as KGHSH and CDR2 as LQKENI. V shed 3 bases, J shed 3 bases, and the junction held 4 bases outside the gene matches. The CDR3 bases are TGTGCCAGCTCACCCCTGGCGGGAGGGACAGATACGCAGTATTTT. Protein: CASSPLAGGTDTQYF.

This clone has more than one count but fewer than ten. The gene calls are TRBV6-1 and TRBJ1-3; D is unclear. V gave up 0 bases and J gave up 4 bases, with 4 bases separating them. This CDR3 contains 13 residues. Germline CDR1 MNHNS, CDR2 SASEGT. CDR3 region: CASSEARGNTIYF. Written as DNA, the CDR3 is TGTGCCAGCAGTGAAGCTCGGGGAAACACCATATATTTT.

A word on this clone: This sample also contains other DNA sequences that code for the same CDR3. The chain carries TRBV14 and TRBJ2-7; weak D call: TRBD1 (7 bases). This CDR3 is built from 14 residues. The germline CDR1 and CDR2 sequences are SGHDN and FVKESK. V was cut by 6 bases and J by 0 bases, with 12 bases left in between. CDR3 protein: CASSRGTVSYEQYF. In DNA form, the CDR3 reads TGTGCCAGCAGTCGCGGGACAGTCTCCTACGAGCAGTACTTC.

This chain connects TRBV13 to TRBJ1-4; D ambiguous. The CDR3 is 12 amino acids. V was cut by 2 bases and J by 5 bases, with 3 bases left in between. The germline CDR1 and CDR2 sequences are PRHDT and FYEKMQ (reference sequence). This chain's CDR3 is CASSLPNEKLFF. The CDR3, as DNA: TGTGCCAGCAGCTTACCGAATGAAAAACTGTTTTTT.

The J gene is TRBJ1-2, the V gene TRBV29-1; D is ambiguous. Germline-derived CDR1 and CDR2 are SQVTM and ANQGSEA. V was pared by 4 bases and J by 0 bases, with 9 bases between. The CDR3 is 13 residues long. The DNA of the CDR3 is TGCAGCGTTGTGCCGGTAGCTAACTATGGCTACACCTTC. Translated: CSVVPVANYGYTF. Supplemented by reference TRBV29-1 and TRBJ1-2, the full variable domain reads SAVISQKPSRDICQRGTSLTIQCQVDSQVTMMFWYRQQPGQSLTLIATANQGSEATYESGFVIDKFPISRPNLTFSTLTVSNMSPEDSSIYLCSVVPVANYGYTFGSGTRLTVV.

Of note for this clone: The same CDR3 is also encoded by other DNA sequences in this sample. This chain links TRBV7-2 with TRBJ2-3, with unresolved D. V was trimmed by 0 bases and J by 0 bases, leaving 1 base between them. The CDR3 contains 13 residues. Germline V lookup: CDR1 SGHTA, CDR2 FQGNSA. CDR3 DNA sequence: TGTGCCAGCAGCTTAGCTAGCACAGATACGCAGTATTTT. Protein sequence: CASSLASTDTQYF.

For this clone: Other DNA sequences in the sample encode the same CDR3. The chain combines TRBV6-6 with TRBJ2-3; 11 bases align to TRBD2. J lost 11 bases, V lost 4 bases, and 8 bases had no gene match. Germline CDR1 and CDR2: MNHNY and SVGAGI (reference sequence). The CDR3 loop spans 14 amino acids. The CDR3: CASSFEGLAAEQYF. In nucleotides, the CDR3 is TGTGCCAGCAGTTTTGAGGGACTAGCGGCCGAGCAGTATTTT.

The J gene is TRBJ1-2, the V gene TRBV2, with D unclear. The V gene's germline CDR1 is SNHLY and CDR2 FYNNEI. Deletions cut 4 bases from V and 2 bases from J, with 5 bases between. The CDR3 sequence is 12 residues long. The CDR3 region is CASSAQNYGYTF. In DNA form, the CDR3 reads TGTGCCAGCAGTGCACAGAACTATGGCTACACCTTC.

V and J are TRBV10-3 and TRBJ1-4; D uncertain. CDR1 is ENHRY, CDR2 SYGVKD, per germline. Deletions cut 11 bases from V and 5 bases from J, with 15 bases between. The length of the CDR3 is 13 residues. The CDR3 DNA is TGTGCCGTTCGGTCCCAAGGGAATGAAAAACTGTTTTTT. The encoded protein is CAVRSQGNEKLFF.